Shown below are 19 T cell receptor beta chains from a single sample sequenced in a study of monozygotic twins with inflammatory bowel disease. Using the 5' RACE reads, TCRdb records one entry per CDR3 protein without DNA. The sample has approximately 400,000 distinct CDR3 sequences; the top ten hold 2% to 3%. The sample taken for sequencing was blood. All receptors come from a human donor with ulcerative colitis or Crohn's disease, or a healthy co-twin of an affected twin (not recorded which).

The chain combines TRBV5-1 with TRBJ2-2. Looked up from germline, CDR1 is SGHRS and CDR2 is YFSETQ. CDR3 length: 16 residues. CDR3 residues: CASSLATPAHTGELFF.

The chain uses TRBV20-1 and TRBJ1-2. CDR1 is DFQATT and CDR2 is SNEGSKA in the germline V gene (reference sequence). The CDR3 covers 13 residues. The CDR3 sequence: CSARDRVATGYTF.

The rearrangement uses TRBV7-2 and TRBJ2-3; TCRdb's D gene call, TRBD2, goes unchecked for lack of DNA. The CDR3 is 16 residues long. Germline CDR1 and CDR2: SGHTA and FQGNSA. Here the CDR3 reads CASSLLAGGRSDTQYF.

The chain recombines TRBV20-1 with TRBJ2-7; there is no DNA to check the TCRdb D call of TRBD1. CDR3 length equals 14 residues. Per germline, CDR1 DFQATT and CDR2 SNEGSKA (reference sequence). The CDR3 region is CSASPRTGPREQYF.

This rearrangement joins TRBV6-6 to TRBJ1-2. This CDR3 spans 13 amino acids. CDR1 and CDR2 from the germline V gene are MNHNY and SVGAGI (reference sequence). The CDR3 spells CASSYSGDYGYTF.

This chain uses TRBV7-2 with TRBJ2-1; TCRdb's D call of TRBD1 is untestable without DNA. This CDR3 spans 15 amino acids. Per germline, CDR1 SGHTA and CDR2 FQGNSA. The CDR3 protein is CASSLSWGGVNEQFF.

The chain uses TRBV25-1 and TRBJ2-2; TCRdb's D gene call, TRBD1, goes unchecked for lack of DNA. The CDR3 runs 16 residues. Germline lookup yields CDR1 MGHDK and CDR2 SYGVNS. CDR3 sequence reads: CASSEYDGGDTGELFF.

The rearrangement joins TRBV20-1 to TRBJ2-4. This CDR3 spans 12 amino acids. Germline V gene lookup returns CDR1 DFQATT and CDR2 SNEGSKA (reference sequence). The CDR3 reads CSAASWENIQYF.

The V and J genes are TRBV20-1 and TRBJ1-6; TCRdb indicates TRBD1, and absent DNA this call remains unverified. The CDR3 is 14 amino acids. Germline-derived CDR1 and CDR2 are DFQATT and SNEGSKA (reference sequence). The CDR3 reads CSARPGPYNSPLHF.

CDR3 protein: CATSGKESNYGYTF. The V gene is TRBV24-1, the J gene TRBJ1-2. The CDR3 loop spans 14 amino acids. Germline CDR1 reads KGHDR; CDR2 reads SFDVKD.

The V call is TRBV4-2, the J call TRBJ1-6; the D call from TCRdb, TRBD1, cannot be confirmed without DNA. Germline values: CDR1 LGHNA, CDR2 YNFKEQ. This CDR3 is 17 amino acids long. CDR3: CASSLTSGRVENSPLHF.

The chain is built from TRBV28 and TRBJ2-7; the TRBD2 assignment by TCRdb is unverifiable without DNA. The CDR3 totals 12 residues. Per the germline V gene, CDR1 is MDHEN and CDR2 is SYDVKM. The CDR3 protein is CASAGPGYEQYF. Together with reference TRBV28 and TRBJ2-7, the CDR3 gives the full variable domain: DVKVTQSSRYLVKRTGEKVFLECVQDMDHENMFWYRQDPGLGLRLIYFSYDVKMKEKGDIPEGYSVSREKKERFSLILESASTNQTSMYLCASAGPGYEQYFGPGTRLTVT.

The chain uses TRBV5-1 and TRBJ2-2; the TCRdb D gene call, TRBD1, has no DNA to confirm it. Germline loops: CDR1 SGHRS, CDR2 YFSETQ. The CDR3 consists of 14 residues. The CDR3 reads CASSLTTGAGELFF. The full variable domain, rest sourced from reference TRBV5-1 and TRBJ2-2, is KAGVTQTPRYLIKTRGQQVTLSCSPISGHRSVSWYQQTPGQGLQFLFEYFSETQRNKGNFPGRFSGRQFSNSRSEMNVSTLELGDSALYLCASSLTTGAGELFFGEGSRLTVL.

V and J are TRBV7-2 and TRBJ1-2; TCRdb returns TRBD1, unconfirmable since there is no DNA. Germline lookup yields CDR1 SGHTA and CDR2 FQGNSA. The CDR3 spans 12 residues. This CDR3 is CASTPGVIGYTF.

This rearrangement joins TRBV6-2 or TRBV6-3 to TRBJ2-2; the TRBD1 assignment by TCRdb is unverifiable without DNA. The CDR3 runs 21 residues. The germline gives CDR1 MNHEY, CDR2 SVGEGT. The chain's CDR3 is CASSYFAELTREPLNTGELFF.

This rearrangement joins TRBV7-7 to TRBJ1-3; TCRdb's D gene call, TRBD1, goes unchecked for lack of DNA. CDR3 length equals 15 residues. Germline loops: CDR1 SSHAT, CDR2 FNYEAQ (reference sequence). The CDR3 here is CASSPGTGNGNTIYF.

This sequence joins TRBV3-1 and TRBJ2-1; TCRdb reports TRBD1, a call that lacks DNA to check it against. The CDR3 totals 16 residues. CDR1 and CDR2 (germline): LGHDT, YNNKEL (reference sequence). CDR3 sequence reads: CASSQLAGAAWNEQFF.

This chain links TRBV11-3 with TRBJ2-7; TCRdb indicates TRBD1, and absent DNA this call remains unverified. CDR1 and CDR2 from the germline V gene are SGHNT and YENEEA. This CDR3 region has 14 residues. The CDR3 protein is CASSPTQGVNEQYF.

J is TRBJ2-4 and V is TRBV20-1; absent DNA, TCRdb's TRBD1 call cannot be checked. The CDR3 consists of 16 residues. The germline V gene encodes CDR1 DFQATT and CDR2 SNEGSKA (reference sequence). CDR3 protein: CSARDYRYGTENIQYF.